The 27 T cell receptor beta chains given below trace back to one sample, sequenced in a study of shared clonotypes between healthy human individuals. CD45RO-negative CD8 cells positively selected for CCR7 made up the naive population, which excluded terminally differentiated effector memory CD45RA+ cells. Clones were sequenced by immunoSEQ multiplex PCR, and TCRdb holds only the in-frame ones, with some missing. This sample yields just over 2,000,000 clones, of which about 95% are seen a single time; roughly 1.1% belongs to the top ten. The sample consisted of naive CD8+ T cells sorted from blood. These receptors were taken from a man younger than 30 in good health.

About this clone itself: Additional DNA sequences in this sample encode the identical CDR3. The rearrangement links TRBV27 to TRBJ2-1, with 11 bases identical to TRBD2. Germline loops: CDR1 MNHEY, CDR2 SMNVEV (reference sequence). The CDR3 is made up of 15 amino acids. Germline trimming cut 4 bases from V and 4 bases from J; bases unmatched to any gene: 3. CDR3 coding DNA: TGTGCCAGCAGTTCACTAGCGGGAGTATACAATGAGCAGTTCTTC. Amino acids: CASSSLAGVYNEQFF.

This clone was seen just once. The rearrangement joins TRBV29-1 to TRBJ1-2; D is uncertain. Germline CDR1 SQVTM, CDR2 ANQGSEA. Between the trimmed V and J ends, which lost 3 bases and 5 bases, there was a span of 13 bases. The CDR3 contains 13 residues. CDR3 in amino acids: CSVEQTTSYGYTF. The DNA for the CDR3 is TGCAGCGTTGAGCAGACAACCTCTTATGGCTACACCTTC.

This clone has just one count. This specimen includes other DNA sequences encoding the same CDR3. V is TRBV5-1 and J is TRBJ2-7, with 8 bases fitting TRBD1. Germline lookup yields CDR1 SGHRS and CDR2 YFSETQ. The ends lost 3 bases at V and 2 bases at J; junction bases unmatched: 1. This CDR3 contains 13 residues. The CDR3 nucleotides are TGCGCCAGCAGCTGGGACAGGACCTACGAGCAGTACTTC. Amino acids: CASSWDRTYEQYF.

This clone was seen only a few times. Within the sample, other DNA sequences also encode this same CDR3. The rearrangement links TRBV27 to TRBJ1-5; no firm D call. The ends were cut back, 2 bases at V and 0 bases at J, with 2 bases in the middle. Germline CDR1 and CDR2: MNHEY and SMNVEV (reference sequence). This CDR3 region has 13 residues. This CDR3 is CASSLDSNQPQHF. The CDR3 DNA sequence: TGTGCCAGCAGTTTAGATAGCAATCAGCCCCAGCATTTT.

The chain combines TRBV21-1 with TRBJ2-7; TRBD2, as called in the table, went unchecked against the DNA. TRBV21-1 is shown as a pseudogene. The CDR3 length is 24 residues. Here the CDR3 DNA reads TGTGCCAGCAGCAAAGTACATATGGCCGCCTGGTCGGCTAGCGGGTCTTTGACCTCCTACGAGCAGTACTTC. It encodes CASSKVHMAAWSASGSLTSYEQYF.

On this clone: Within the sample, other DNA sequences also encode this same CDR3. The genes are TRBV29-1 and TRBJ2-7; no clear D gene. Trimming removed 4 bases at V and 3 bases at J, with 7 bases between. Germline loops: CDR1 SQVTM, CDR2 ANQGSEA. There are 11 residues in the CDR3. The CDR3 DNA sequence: TGCAGCGTTGTCCTAGGCTACGAGCAGTACTTC. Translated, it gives CSVVLGYEQYF.

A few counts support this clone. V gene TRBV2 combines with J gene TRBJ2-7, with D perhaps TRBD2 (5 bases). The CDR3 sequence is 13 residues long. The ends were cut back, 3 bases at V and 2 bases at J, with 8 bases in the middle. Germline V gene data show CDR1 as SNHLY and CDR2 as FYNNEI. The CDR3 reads CASSEYGTYEQYF. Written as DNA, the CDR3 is TGTGCCAGCAGTGAGTACGGGACCTACGAGCAGTACTTC.

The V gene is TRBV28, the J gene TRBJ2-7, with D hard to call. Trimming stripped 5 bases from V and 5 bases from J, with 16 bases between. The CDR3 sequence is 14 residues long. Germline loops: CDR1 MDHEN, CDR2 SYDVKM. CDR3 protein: CASSSVEPLDEQYF. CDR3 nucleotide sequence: TGTGCCAGCAGTAGCGTCGAACCGCTTGACGAGCAGTACTTC.

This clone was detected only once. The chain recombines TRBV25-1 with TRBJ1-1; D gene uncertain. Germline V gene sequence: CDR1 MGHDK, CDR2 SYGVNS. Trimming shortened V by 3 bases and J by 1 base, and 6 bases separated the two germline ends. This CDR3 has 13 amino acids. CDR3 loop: CASSDSGNTEAFF. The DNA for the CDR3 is TGTGCCAGCAGTGACTCGGGGAACACTGAAGCTTTCTTT.

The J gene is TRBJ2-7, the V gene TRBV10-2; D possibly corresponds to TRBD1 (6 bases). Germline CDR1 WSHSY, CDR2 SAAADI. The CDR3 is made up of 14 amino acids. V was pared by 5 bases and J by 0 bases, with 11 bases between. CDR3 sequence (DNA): TGCGCCAGCAGTTACGGACAGCTCTCCTACGAGCAGTACTTC. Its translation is CASSYGQLSYEQYF.

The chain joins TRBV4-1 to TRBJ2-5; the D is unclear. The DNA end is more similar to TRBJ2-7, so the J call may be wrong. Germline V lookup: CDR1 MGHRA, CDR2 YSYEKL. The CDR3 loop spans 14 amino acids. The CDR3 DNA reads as TGCGCCAGCAGCCAAGATGGGGAATCCTACGAGCAGTACTTC. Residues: CASSQDGESYEQYF.

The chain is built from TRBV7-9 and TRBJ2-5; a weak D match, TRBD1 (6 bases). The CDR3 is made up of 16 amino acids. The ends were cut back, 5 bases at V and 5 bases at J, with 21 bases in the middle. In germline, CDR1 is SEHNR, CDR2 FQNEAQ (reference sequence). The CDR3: CASSKWEASGVETQYF. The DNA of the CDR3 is TGTGCCAGCAGCAAATGGGAAGCGTCAGGGGTTGAGACCCAGTACTTC.

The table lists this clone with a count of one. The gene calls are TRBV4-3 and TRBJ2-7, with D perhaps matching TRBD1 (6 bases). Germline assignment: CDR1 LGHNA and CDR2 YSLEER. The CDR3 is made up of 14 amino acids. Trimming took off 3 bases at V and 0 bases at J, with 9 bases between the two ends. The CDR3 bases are TGCGCCAGCAGCCACCACAGGGCCTCCTACGAGCAGTACTTC. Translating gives CASSHHRASYEQYF.

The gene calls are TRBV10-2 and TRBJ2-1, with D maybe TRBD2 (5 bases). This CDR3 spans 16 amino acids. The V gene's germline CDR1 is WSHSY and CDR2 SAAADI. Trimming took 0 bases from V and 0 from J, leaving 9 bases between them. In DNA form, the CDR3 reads TGCGCCAGCAGTGAGTCTAGAGGAGGCTCCTACAATGAGCAGTTCTTC. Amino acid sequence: CASSESRGGSYNEQFF.

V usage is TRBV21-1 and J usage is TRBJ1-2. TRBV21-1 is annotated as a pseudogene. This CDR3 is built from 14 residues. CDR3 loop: CASPTGLVVYGYTF. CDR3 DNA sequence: TGTGCCAGCCCGACCGGGCTAGTTGTCTATGGCTACACCTTC.

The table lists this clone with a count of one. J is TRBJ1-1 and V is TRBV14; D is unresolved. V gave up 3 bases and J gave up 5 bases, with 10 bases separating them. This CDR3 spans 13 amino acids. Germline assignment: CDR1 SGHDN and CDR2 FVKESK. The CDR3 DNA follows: TGTGCCAGCAGCCAGTGGAGTGGGACTGAAGCTTTCTTT. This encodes CASSQWSGTEAFF.

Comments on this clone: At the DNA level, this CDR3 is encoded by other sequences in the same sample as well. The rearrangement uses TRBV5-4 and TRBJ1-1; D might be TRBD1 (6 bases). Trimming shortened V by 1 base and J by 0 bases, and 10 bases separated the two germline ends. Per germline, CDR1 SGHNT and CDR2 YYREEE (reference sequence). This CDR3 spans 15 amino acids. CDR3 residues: CASSLSGVMNTEAFF. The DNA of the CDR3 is TGTGCCAGCAGCTTGTCAGGGGTAATGAACACTGAAGCTTTCTTT.

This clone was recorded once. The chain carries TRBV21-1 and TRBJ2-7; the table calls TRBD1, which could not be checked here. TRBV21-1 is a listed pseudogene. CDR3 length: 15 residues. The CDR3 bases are TGTGCCAGCAGCAAAGCCCGCCAGGGCGGTTACGAGCAGTACTTC. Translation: CASSKARQGGYEQYF.

The CDR3, as DNA: TGTGCCAGCAGCTTATTTGGGGGAGGCACAGATACGCAGTATTTT. It translates to CASSLFGGGTDTQYF. The rearrangement uses TRBV13 and TRBJ2-3; D may match TRBD1 or TRBD2 (5 bases each). This CDR3 region has 15 residues. Germline-derived CDR1 and CDR2 are PRHDT and FYEKMQ (reference sequence). V gave up 2 bases and J gave up 1 base, with 10 bases separating them.

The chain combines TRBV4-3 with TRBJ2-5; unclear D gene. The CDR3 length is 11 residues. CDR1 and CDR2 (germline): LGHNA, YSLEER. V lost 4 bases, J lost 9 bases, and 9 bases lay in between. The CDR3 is CASSPRTAQYF. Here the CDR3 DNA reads TGCGCCAGCAGCCCGCGGACGGCCCAGTACTTC.

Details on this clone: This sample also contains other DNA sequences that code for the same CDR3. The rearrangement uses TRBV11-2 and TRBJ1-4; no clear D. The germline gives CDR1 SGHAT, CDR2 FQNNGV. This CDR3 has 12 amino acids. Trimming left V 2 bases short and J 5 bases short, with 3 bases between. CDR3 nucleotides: TGTGCCAGCAGCTTACCAAATGAAAAACTGTTTTTT. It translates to CASSLPNEKLFF.

The CDR3 is CASSQDPGTSGSSLSYNEQFF. As DNA, the CDR3 is TGCGCCAGCAGCCAAGATCCAGGGACTAGCGGGAGTTCCTTGTCCTACAATGAGCAGTTCTTC. The V call is TRBV4-3, the J call TRBJ2-1, with 14 nucleotides matching TRBD2. The junction had 11 bases not matched to a gene; V was cut back by 0 bases and J by 1 base. The CDR3 spans 21 residues. Germline CDR1 reads LGHNA; CDR2 reads YSLEER.

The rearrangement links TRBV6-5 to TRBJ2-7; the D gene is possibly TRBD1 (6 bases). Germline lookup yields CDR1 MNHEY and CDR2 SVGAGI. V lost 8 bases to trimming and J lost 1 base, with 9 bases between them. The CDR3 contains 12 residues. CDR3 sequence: CASQGSSYEQYF. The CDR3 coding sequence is TGTGCCAGCCAGGGGAGTTCCTACGAGCAGTACTTC.

The CDR3, as DNA: TGTGCCAGCAGTTCCCCGAGAGGGTTTGAAGCTTTCTTT. Protein product: CASSSPRGFEAFF. The chain joins TRBV27 to TRBJ1-1; D gene uncertain. The CDR3 spans 13 residues. Between the trimmed V and J ends, which lost 4 bases and 7 bases, there was a span of 13 bases. The germline gives CDR1 MNHEY, CDR2 SMNVEV (reference sequence).

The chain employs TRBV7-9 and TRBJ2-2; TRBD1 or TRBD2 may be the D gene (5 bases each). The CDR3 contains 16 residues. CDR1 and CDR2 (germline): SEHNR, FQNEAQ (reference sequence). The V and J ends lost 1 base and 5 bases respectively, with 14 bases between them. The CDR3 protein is CASSLDSRAGTGELFF. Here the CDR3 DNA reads TGTGCCAGCAGCTTAGACTCCAGGGCGGGTACCGGGGAGCTGTTTTTT. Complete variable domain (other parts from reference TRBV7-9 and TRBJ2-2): DTGVSQNPRHKITKRGQNVTFRCDPISEHNRLYWYRQTLGQGPEFLTYFQNEAQLEKSRLLSDRFSAERPKGSFSTLEIQRTEQGDSAMYLCASSLDSRAGTGELFFGEGSRLTVL.

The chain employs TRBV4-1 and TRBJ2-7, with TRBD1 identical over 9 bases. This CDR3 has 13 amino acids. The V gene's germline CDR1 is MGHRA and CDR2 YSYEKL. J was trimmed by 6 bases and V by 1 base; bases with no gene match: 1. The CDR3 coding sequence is TGCGCCAGCAGCCAAGGACAGGGGGGCGAGCAGTACTTC. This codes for CASSQGQGGEQYF.

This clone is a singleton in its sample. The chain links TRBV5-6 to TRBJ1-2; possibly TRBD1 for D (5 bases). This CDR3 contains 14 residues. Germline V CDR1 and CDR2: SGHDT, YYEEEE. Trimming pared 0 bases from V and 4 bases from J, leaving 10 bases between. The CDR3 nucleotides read TGTGCCAGCAGCTTGGAAGACAGCTCCTATGGCTACACCTTC. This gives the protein CASSLEDSSYGYTF.